These 15 T cell receptor beta chains share one sample of origin, sequenced in a study of T-cell reconstitution after alpha-beta-depleted transplantation in children (dated by TCRdb to the mid-2010s). The treatment or condition label here, explained by the study, means: allogeneic hematopoietic cell transplantation with graft depleted of TCRalphabeta T cells and CD19 B cells. Receptor libraries were prepared by PCR. The instrument given in TCRdb is Illumina HiSeq 2500. Molecular barcoding was employed in the preparation of TCR libraries, with unique molecular identifiers being used to normalize TCRbeta repertoire quantification. TCRdb reprocessed the public reads (quality trimming at Q25 with fastp, clone calling with MiXCR) and kept in-frame beta chains. Every entry covers one CDR3 protein and lists the most common genes and DNA from its rows. The sample profile shows fewer than 750,000 distinct CDR3 sequences; approximately 30% of them were found once. The top ten constitute around a third of the sample.

This specimen was PBMCs, taken before TCRalphabeta/CD19-depleted stem cell transplant. The receptors were sampled from a boy under two years old with Wiskott-Aldrich syndrome, due to receive a stem cell transplant.

The rearrangement joins TRBV5-6 to TRBJ2-6; 10 nucleotides match TRBD2. This CDR3 is 19 amino acids long. CDR1 SGHDT and CDR2 YYEEEE come from the germline V gene. V was clipped by 1 base and J by 1 base; unmatched bases: 8. DNA for the CDR3: TGTGCCAGCAGCTTGATTACTAGCGGGACTACTTCTGGGGCCAACGTCCTGACTTTC. Amino acids: CASSLITSGTTSGANVLTF.

The chain employs TRBV19 and TRBJ2-1; tentatively, D is TRBD2 (6 bases). V was cut by 2 bases and J by 4 bases, with 15 bases left in between. The CDR3 has 16 residues. Germline-derived CDR1 and CDR2 are LNHDA and SQIVND (reference sequence). The CDR3 loop is CASSIFASDLYNEQFF. For the CDR3, the DNA is TGTGCCAGTAGTATATTTGCTAGCGACCTGTACAATGAGCAGTTCTTC.

This clonotype was seen a few times. The rearrangement joins TRBV29-1 to TRBJ1-2, with D hard to call. CDR3 length: 9 amino acids. CDR1 SQVTM and CDR2 ANQGSEA come from the germline V gene. V was trimmed by 8 bases and J by 8 bases, leaving 9 bases between them. The CDR3 is CSPEEGYTF. The CDR3 DNA reads TGCAGCCCCGAGGAGGGCTACACCTTC.

J is TRBJ2-1 and V is TRBV15; D is perhaps TRBD1 or TRBD2 (5 bases each). The germline CDR1 and CDR2 sequences are LNHNV and YYDKDF (reference sequence). The CDR3 sequence is 14 residues long. The germline V and J ends were trimmed by 4 bases and 8 bases, with 15 bases remaining between them. The CDR3 coding sequence is TGTGCCACCAGCACTGACCTGAGGGGCTATGAGCAGTTCTTC. Protein product: CATSTDLRGYEQFF.

The CDR3 here is CASSRAGAGYNEQFF. CDR3 coding DNA: TGCGCCAGCAGCAGGGCTGGAGCCGGCTACAATGAGCAGTTCTTC. V gene TRBV5-1 combines with J gene TRBJ2-1; D remains ambiguous. This CDR3 region has 15 residues. Trimming took off 4 bases at V and 3 bases at J, with 14 bases between the two ends. The germline V gene has CDR1 SGHRS and CDR2 YFSETQ.

V gene TRBV30 combines with J gene TRBJ1-1; no definite D call. The CDR3 covers 17 residues. V lost 1 base and J lost 11, with 29 bases in between. Germline V gives CDR1 GTSNPN, CDR2 SVGIG (reference sequence). The CDR3 protein is CAWSESAFVPKGEGAFF. The CDR3 DNA reads as TGTGCCTGGAGTGAGTCGGCATTTGTTCCGAAGGGCGAAGGTGCTTTCTTT.

This chain connects TRBV7-9 to TRBJ1-1, with D perhaps matching TRBD1 (6 bases). V gave up 3 bases and J gave up 6 bases, with 17 bases separating them. The germline CDR1 and CDR2 sequences are SEHNR and FQNEAQ (reference sequence). The CDR3 runs to 15 residues. The CDR3 DNA follows: TGTGCCAGCAGCTTGGTCAGGGGCTGGTTGTCTGAAGCTTTCTTT. Residues: CASSLVRGWLSEAFF.

The genes are TRBV5-8 and TRBJ2-5, with D unresolved. The CDR3 is made up of 13 amino acids. The germline CDR1 and CDR2 sequences are SGHTS and YDEGEE. Trimming left V 1 base short and J 5 bases short, with 9 bases between. CDR3 residues: CASSLTVWETQYF. DNA of the CDR3: TGTGCCAGCAGCTTGACAGTTTGGGAGACCCAGTACTTC.

The chain recombines TRBV12-3 or TRBV12-4 with TRBJ1-1; D unresolved. The V end was cut by 2 bases, the J end by 1 base, with 14 bases between. There are 16 residues in the CDR3. The CDR3 region is CASSLLGPRRNTEAFF. CDR3 DNA: TGTGCCAGCAGTTTATTAGGCCCCCGCAGGAACACTGAAGCTTTCTTT.

The chain links TRBV7-2 to TRBJ2-1; possibly TRBD2 for D (6 bases). The CDR3 has 17 amino acids. CDR1 is SGHTA, CDR2 FQGNSA, per germline. V lost 5 bases and J lost 0, with 17 bases in between. In DNA, the CDR3 is TGTGCCAGCAGCCAGGGACTCCTCTCCATCTCCTACAATGAGCAGTTCTTC. Translated: CASSQGLLSISYNEQFF.

The CDR3 bases are TGCAGTGCTAGAGTATCGGGTAGCGGCGCCTACAATGAGCAGTTCTTC. Residues: CSARVSGSGAYNEQFF. The V call is TRBV20-1, the J call TRBJ2-1, with a weak D call TRBD2 (6 bases). The CDR3 length is 16 residues. Per germline, CDR1 DFQATT and CDR2 SNEGSKA (reference sequence). V shed 1 base and J shed 2 bases, with 15 bases lying between them.

The chain has TRBV6-1 and TRBJ2-1; 9 positions agree with TRBD2. V dropped 3 bases and J dropped 4; count of bases not matched to a gene: 7. Germline V gene sequence: CDR1 MNHNS, CDR2 SASEGT. CDR3 length equals 16 residues. CDR3 in amino acids: CASSEAGTSRYNEQFF. The DNA for the CDR3 is TGTGCCAGCAGTGAGGCCGGGACTAGCCGGTACAATGAGCAGTTCTTC.

The rearrangement uses TRBV27 and TRBJ2-7, with TRBD2 matching over 12 bases. Trimming cost V 6 bases and J 3 bases; bases outside gene matches: 6. Germline V gives CDR1 MNHEY, CDR2 SMNVEV (reference sequence). The CDR3 totals 15 residues. The CDR3 DNA reads as TGTGCCAGCAGCCGGACTAGCGGGATCTTCTACGAGCAGTACTTC. Protein product: CASSRTSGIFYEQYF.

The rearrangement links TRBV7-6 to TRBJ2-1; 7 bases map to TRBD1. V lost 4 bases, J lost 6 bases, and 9 bases stayed unmatched. Germline values: CDR1 SGHVS, CDR2 FNYEAQ. The CDR3 is 15 residues long. CDR3 residues: CASSSRTGRLNEQFF. Here the CDR3 DNA reads TGTGCCAGCAGCTCAAGGACAGGACGGCTCAATGAGCAGTTCTTC.

This clonotype appeared a few times. The rearrangement uses TRBV20-1 and TRBJ1-2; possible D gene TRBD1, 5 bases. CDR3 length equals 13 residues. Germline V CDR1 and CDR2: DFQATT, SNEGSKA (reference sequence). The CDR3 spells CGGRSERSYGYTF. CDR3 coding DNA: TGCGGGGGAAGGAGCGAACGTTCCTATGGCTACACCTTC.